Listed below are T cell receptor beta chains from one sample, sequenced in a study of identical twins. A single record per CDR3 protein comes from TCRdb applying MiXCR to the 5' RACE reads. The sample holds about 430,000 distinct CDR3 sequences, around a sixth seen once. Source material: naive T cells sorted from blood. These receptor sequences come from a man aged 45 to 65 in good health. Both conserved end residues are part of each CDR3. A D gene is named only where the DNA matches it firmly. Clone size is given for some rows only: seen once, a few or many times, or a class if the clone is expanded.

V	J	D	size	DNA	CDR3
TRBV4-2	TRBJ1-4	TRBD1	.	TGTGCCAGCAGCCCCGGGGACAGCAGGGAAAAACTGTTTTTT	CASSPGDSREKLFF
TRBV4-3	TRBJ2-2	TRBD2	few	TGCGCCAGCAGCACACTCCTAGCGGGGCGCACCGGGGAGCTGTTTTTT	CASSTLLAGRTGELFF
TRBV6-5	TRBJ2-1	TRBD2	many	TGTGCCAGCAGTTACGGAGGCGGGAGGGCCCTCAATGAGCAGTTCTTC	CASSYGGGRALNEQFF
TRBV5-1	TRBJ2-3	.	.	TGCGCCAGCAGCTTGGCCCCAGGAGTAGGCACAGATACGCAGTATTTT	CASSLAPGVGTDTQYF
TRBV28	TRBJ2-1	TRBD2	.	TGTGCCAGCAGTTTATTGGTAGCGGGCGGGAATGAGCAGTTCTTC	CASSLLVAGGNEQFF
TRBV2	TRBJ1-5	.	.	TGTGCCAGCAGAAGCGCTAGGGTTGCTCAGCCCCAGCATTTT	CASRSARVAQPQHF
TRBV6-1	TRBJ2-1	.	.	TGTGCCAGCAGATTTGGAGAAAGCGGGAATGAGCAGTTCTTC	CASRFGESGNEQFF
TRBV12-3/TRBV12-4	TRBJ2-7	.	.	TGTGCCAGCAGTTCTGGGGTGAGCGAGCAGTACTTC	CASSSGVSEQYF
TRBV10-3	TRBJ1-2	.	.	TGTGCCATCAGTCAGGAACAGGGTAAAGGCTACACCTTC	CAISQEQGKGYTF
TRBV7-3	TRBJ2-7	TRBD2	many	TGTGCCAGCAGCTCCACTCCGGGACTAGTCGGAGAGCAGTACTTC	CASSSTPGLVGEQYF
TRBV18	TRBJ2-7	TRBD2	many	TGTGCCAGCAGTCCCGGGACTAGCTACGAGCAGTACTTC	CASSPGTSYEQYF
TRBV7-2	TRBJ2-2	TRBD2	.	TGTGCCAGCAGCGCCCTGGGACTAGCAGGAGGGGAGCTGTTTTTT	CASSALGLAGGELFF
TRBV4-2	TRBJ2-7	.	.	TGTGCCAGCAGCCATGTTGAGGGATACGAGCAGTACTTC	CASSHVEGYEQYF
TRBV20-1	TRBJ2-7	.	.	TGCAGTGCCCCACTAACAGCCCTCCCCGAGCAGTACTTC	CSAPLTALPEQYF
TRBV20-1	TRBJ2-5	TRBD1	.	TGCAGTGCTACCGGGACAGGGGGGCAAGAGACCCAGTACTTC	CSATGTGGQETQYF
TRBV3-1	TRBJ2-5	.	few	TGTGCCAGCAGCCAAGATCCGGGGGAGGTGGAGACCCAGTACTTC	CASSQDPGEVETQYF
TRBV20-1	TRBJ2-5	TRBD1	few	TGCAGTGCTAGAGGTAGTACAGGGGGCCAAGAGACCCAGTACTTC	CSARGSTGGQETQYF
TRBV5-1	TRBJ2-3	TRBD2	few	TGCGCCAGCAGCTTGGCGCGCGGGGGGGCCCCCGGTACGCAGTATTTT	CASSLARGGAPGTQYF
TRBV20-1	TRBJ2-7	.	many	TGCAGTGCTAGAGACACCAGGGGAAGTTACGAGCAGTACTTC	CSARDTRGSYEQYF
TRBV7-2	TRBJ2-3	.	.	TGTGCCAGCAGCTTATTAAGGACACACACAGATACGCGGTATTTT	CASSLLRTHTDTRYF
TRBV7-3	TRBJ1-6	TRBD1	few	TGTGCCAGCAGCATGACAGGGGGCAATTCACCCCTCCACTTT	CASSMTGGNSPLHF
TRBV20-1	TRBJ2-1	TRBD2	.	TGCAGTGCTAAAGGACTAGCGGGAGGTGGTAGCTCCTACAATGAGCAGTTCTTC	CSAKGLAGGGSSYNEQFF
TRBV30	TRBJ1-3	.	few	TGTGCCTGGAACAGGGTCGGAAACACCATATATTTT	CAWNRVGNTIYF
TRBV9	TRBJ2-3	TRBD2	.	TGTGCCAGCAGCGTAGAGCCGGGAGGAAGAGATACGCAGTATTTT	CASSVEPGGRDTQYF
TRBV6-1	TRBJ2-2	TRBD1	few	TGTGCCAGCAGTAGATACAGGGGGCTCTGGGAGCTGTTTTTT	CASSRYRGLWELFF
TRBV6-6	TRBJ1-4	.	.	TGTGCCAGCGGAACAGGGTCTAATGAAAAACTGTTTTTT	CASGTGSNEKLFF
TRBV12-3/TRBV12-4	TRBJ2-1	TRBD2	many	TGTGCCAGCTCCGCCCGAAGCGGGGCTATTGAGCAGTTCTTC	CASSARSGAIEQFF
TRBV28	TRBJ2-5	.	few	TGTGCCAGCAGGCCTCTTGTCGGGAGCGCGAAAGAGACCCAGTACTTC	CASRPLVGSAKETQYF
TRBV28	TRBJ2-7	TRBD1	.	TGTGCCAGCAGTGGGCCAGACAGGGGGCCTCTTGAGCAGTACTTC	CASSGPDRGPLEQYF
TRBV27	TRBJ1-2	.	few	TGTGCCAGCAGTTTATGGGTGGGAGGGGATGGCTACACCTTC	CASSLWVGGDGYTF
TRBV18	TRBJ1-2	.	few	TGTGCCAGCTCACCGGCCGGACAGAAGGGATATGGCTACACCTTC	CASSPAGQKGYGYTF
TRBV7-9	TRBJ2-3	.	few	TGTGCCAGCAGCACCAGGACCGCCGGAAGCACAGATACGCAGTATTTT	CASSTRTAGSTDTQYF
TRBV7-2	TRBJ2-4	.	many	TGTGCCAGCAGCCTCGGGACCCATCACAACATTCAGTACTTC	CASSLGTHHNIQYF
TRBV11-2	TRBJ2-7	TRBD2	few	TGTGCCAGCAGCTTCACGCCGGGACTAGCGGGAGGAGAGTACGAGCAGTACTTC	CASSFTPGLAGGEYEQYF
TRBV28	TRBJ1-2	.	.	TGTGCCAGCAGTTTACCCAGTATTAACTATGGCTACACCTTC	CASSLPSINYGYTF
TRBV6-2/TRBV6-3	TRBJ1-5	TRBD1	.	TGTGCCAGCAGTTACTCGAATTATGGCAGGGGGCGTCTAAGCAATCAGCCCCAGCATTTT	CASSYSNYGRGRLSNQPQHF
TRBV5-1	TRBJ2-7	.	.	TGCGCCAGCAGTTCCCACCCTAGGGGGATCGAGCAGTACTTC	CASSSHPRGIEQYF
TRBV11-2	TRBJ1-3	TRBD1	.	TGTGCCAGCAGCTTAAATTGGGGGAGACAGGGCCACTCTGGAAACACCATATATTTT	CASSLNWGRQGHSGNTIYF
TRBV7-9	TRBJ1-2	TRBD1	few	TGTGCCAGCAGCTTAGACAGGGGTGGCTACACCTTC	CASSLDRGGYTF
TRBV24-1	TRBJ2-1	.	many	TGTGCCACCAGTGATAAGGGCAGGGAAAGGAGCTCCTACAATGAGCAGTTCTTC	CATSDKGRERSSYNEQFF
TRBV5-1	TRBJ1-2	TRBD1	.	TGCGCCAGCAGTGCAGGGGGCGACTATGGCTACACCTTC	CASSAGGDYGYTF